This T cell receptor (beta chain) was identified during a study of blood T cell repertoires in COVID-19 (dated by TCRdb to between 2020 and 2021). In the study overall: Samples from collaborators originated in the United States, Italy and Spain and spanned both the acute and convalescent phases of COVID-19. The material from the prospective study consisted of cDNA or gDNA derived from T cells, B-cell-depleted T cells, or PBMCs. Deeply sampled blood TCRbeta repertoires from subjects exposed to, actively infected with, or recovered from COVID-19 were included in the dataset. A freely available public database, intended as a resource for researchers studying the immune response to SARS-CoV-2, is where the repertoires were released. Samples were obtained from the ongoing ImmuneRACE study (first 160 participants) and from some 1,300 subjects provided by 6 global collaborators. Nearly every sample came with metadata listing a de-identified subject ID, COVID-19 status, age in years and sex. Where HLA class I and class II types were available, the types were taken from metadata supplied by the sample provider, not from assay-based typing. Results and caveats for the whole study, not just this receptor: The quantity of clinical and demographic metadata differed by source and by participant and was supplied without curation.

Including the terminal cysteine and phenylalanine, the CDR3 comprises 11 residues. Of all the DNA, just the CDR3 is kept, 33 bases in frame from base 1. CDR1 is given as LNHDA and CDR2 as SQIVND, both from the germline V gene (reference sequence). The V end gives up 7 bases and the J end 10 bases, leaving 2 bases in the junction not matched to a gene. The immunoSEQ Assay, a bias-controlled multiplex PCR, was used to amplify TCRbeta CDR3 regions from genomic DNA. The study's processing was this. The number of nucleated cells in each sample was estimated by amplification of reference gene primers within the assay. To quantify the absolute abundance of each unique TCRbeta CDR3 rearrangement, sequence reads were collapsed and filtered. For each sample, productive Simpson clonality was calculated as the square root of Simpson's diversity index across productive rearrangements. TCRdb's version of the immuneACCESS table is confined to in-frame rearrangements and falls short of the full clone set. An unresolved V gene accounts for under half of the shortfall where checked; the remainder is of unknown origin. V, J and clone size are those of that table, while D and trimming were read from the DNA. This sample comprises 70,000 to 100,000 clones, 70% to 90% of them detected only once. The ten largest clones add up to 8.1% of the sample.

In the case of this clone: What antigen it recognizes has not been identified. There are no base qualities to consult, and no much larger clone falls within one base.

The collaborating institutions used their own protocols to collect whole blood in K2EDTA tubes. Collaborator samples were shipped for TCRbeta analysis as frozen whole blood, isolated PBMCs, or DNA extracted from either sample type. Sequencing input: peripheral blood. The chain joins TRBV19 to TRBJ1-1, and 11 junction bases match TRBD1. This TCR was recovered from a woman aged 70-85 years with acute or convalescent COVID-19. The CDR3 protein sequence reads: CASKDRGRAFF. The nucleotide sequence is given as TGTGCCAGTAAGGACAGGGGGCGAGCTTTCTTT.